The next 10 T cell receptor beta chains were all read from a single sample in a study of CD8 T cells in Susac syndrome (dated 2019 in TCRdb). The library was built by means of the immunoSEQ multiplex PCR assay. RNA was extracted using the RNeasy kit, and about 0.5 to 1 ug of the RNA was reverse transcribed with random hexamers. TCRdb redid the processing of the public reads, applying fastp at Q25 and MiXCR, and retained in-frame beta chains. Duplicate CDR3 protein sequences are folded into a single record with the most common DNA and genes. The sample table records roughly 140,000 distinct CDR3 sequences; 95% to 96% of these occur just once. The ten largest make up 0.15% of the sample. Sequenced input: CD8+ T cells from PBMCs. The receptors derive from a human donor with multiple sclerosis.

The chain recombines TRBV6-1 with TRBJ2-1, with unresolved D. The germline gives CDR1 MNHNS, CDR2 SASEGT. The CDR3 spans 10 residues. V was clipped by 7 bases and J by 7 bases, with 5 bases between them. CDR3 region: CASNRNEQFF. CDR3 in DNA: TGTGCCAGCAACCGTAATGAGCAGTTCTTC.

V gene TRBV9 combines with J gene TRBJ2-6; a possible D gene is TRBD1 (5 bases). Germline CDR1 SGDLS, CDR2 YYNGEE. Trimming shortened V by 3 bases and J by 0 bases, and 22 bases separated the two germline ends. This CDR3 contains 20 residues. This CDR3 reads CASSATPGRVDLSGANVLTF. The CDR3 DNA reads TGTGCCAGCAGCGCAACACCGGGCAGGGTTGATCTCTCTGGGGCCAACGTCCTGACTTTC.

This chain joins TRBV5-4 and TRBJ2-3; D remains unclear. With 6 bases removed from V and 4 bases from J, the gap between germline ends came to 9 bases. The CDR3 totals 12 residues. The germline V gene encodes CDR1 SGHNT and CDR2 YYREEE (reference sequence). The CDR3 DNA sequence: TGTGCCAGCACCACGAGCGCAGATACGCAGTATTTT. This gives the protein CASTTSADTQYF. The whole variable domain, filled in from reference TRBV5-4 and TRBJ2-3, reads ETGVTQSPTHLIKTRGQQVTLRCSSQSGHNTVSWYQQALGQGPQFIFQYYREEENGRGNFPPRFSGLQFPNYSSELNVNALELDDSALYLCASTTSADTQYFGPGTRLTVL.

V usage is TRBV25-1 and J usage is TRBJ1-6, with D tentatively TRBD1 (6 bases). This CDR3 is built from 14 residues. V shed 3 bases and J shed 5 bases, with 8 bases lying between them. The germline V gene has CDR1 MGHDK and CDR2 SYGVNS. The CDR3 DNA is TGTGCCAGCAGTGATAGGGGGGATAATTCACCCCTCCACTTT. Translation: CASSDRGDNSPLHF. Drawing the rest from reference TRBV25-1 and TRBJ1-6, the complete variable domain is EADIYQTPRYLVIGTGKKITLECSQTMGHDKMYWYQQDPGMELHLIHYSYGVNSTEKGDLSSESTVSRIRTEHFPLTLESARPSHTSQYLCASSDRGDNSPLHFGNGTRLTVT.

The V call is TRBV2, the J call TRBJ1-1; D not resolved. The V gene lost 1 base and the J gene lost 3 bases, with 12 bases spanning the gap. The CDR3 runs to 15 residues. Germline V gives CDR1 SNHLY, CDR2 FYNNEI. CDR3 DNA sequence: TGTGCCAGCAGTGAAGGGTCAGAGCTTTACACTGAAGCTTTCTTT. Residues: CASSEGSELYTEAFF.

The chain recombines TRBV5-1 with TRBJ2-1, with D perhaps TRBD1 or TRBD2 (5 bases each). The CDR3 totals 15 residues. Germline V gene lookup returns CDR1 SGHRS and CDR2 YFSETQ. Deletions cut 0 bases from V and 8 bases from J, with 15 bases between. Written as DNA, the CDR3 is TGCGCCAGCAGCTTGGCCGGCCATTTGGGGGATGAGCAGTTCTTC. It is translated as CASSLAGHLGDEQFF.

The chain couples TRBV27 to TRBJ2-3; no reliable D call. Germline V gene sequence: CDR1 MNHEY, CDR2 SMNVEV (reference sequence). The germline V and J ends were trimmed by 6 bases and 6 bases, with 13 bases remaining between them. This CDR3 is 13 amino acids long. This CDR3 reads CASRPLKGDTQYF. CDR3 sequence (DNA): TGTGCCAGCAGGCCCCTCAAAGGGGATACGCAGTATTTT.

The rearrangement joins TRBV13 to TRBJ1-1; D remains ambiguous. This CDR3 comprises 14 residues. The V gene's germline CDR1 is PRHDT and CDR2 FYEKMQ (reference sequence). V gave up 5 bases and J gave up 0 bases, with 10 bases separating them. The CDR3, as DNA: TGTGCCAGCAGCCCCGGACTTATGAACACTGAAGCTTTCTTT. This sequence encodes CASSPGLMNTEAFF.

The genes are TRBV7-8 and TRBJ2-7; 7 nucleotides line up with TRBD1. Germline V gene lookup returns CDR1 SGHVS and CDR2 FQNEAQ. V was clipped by 7 bases and J by 1 base; unmatched bases: 13. This CDR3 has 16 amino acids. The CDR3 loop reads CASTEWTGTASYEQYF. CDR3 sequence (DNA): TGTGCCAGCACCGAATGGACCGGGACAGCGTCCTACGAGCAGTACTTC.

J is TRBJ2-7 and V is TRBV27, with 7 positions matching TRBD1. CDR3 length: 16 amino acids. V shed 5 bases and J 6 bases; nucleotides not matched to a gene: 16. Germline CDR1 is MNHEY and CDR2 is SMNVEV (reference sequence). The CDR3 here is CASSKIDRVAVGEQYF. The CDR3 region has the DNA TGTGCCAGCAGTAAAATCGACAGGGTAGCAGTAGGCGAGCAGTACTTC.